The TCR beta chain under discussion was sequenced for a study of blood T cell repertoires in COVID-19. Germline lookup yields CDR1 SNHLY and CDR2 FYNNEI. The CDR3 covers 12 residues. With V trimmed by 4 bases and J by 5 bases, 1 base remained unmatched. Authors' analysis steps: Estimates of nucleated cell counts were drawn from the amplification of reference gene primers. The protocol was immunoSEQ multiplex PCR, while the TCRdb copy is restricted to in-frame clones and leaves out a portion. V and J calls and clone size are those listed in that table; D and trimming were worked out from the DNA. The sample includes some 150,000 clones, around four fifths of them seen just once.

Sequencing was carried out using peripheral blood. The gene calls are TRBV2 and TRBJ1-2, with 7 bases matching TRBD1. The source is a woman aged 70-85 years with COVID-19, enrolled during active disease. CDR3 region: CASSVQGYGYTF. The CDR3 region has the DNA TGTGCCAGCAGTGTACAGGGGTATGGCTACACCTTC. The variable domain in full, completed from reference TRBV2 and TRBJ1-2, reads EPEVTQTPSHQVTQMGQEVILRCVPISNHLYFYWYRQILGQKVEFLVSFYNNEISEKSEIFDDQFSVERPDGSNFTLKIRSTKLEDSAMYFCASSVQGYGYTFGSGTRLTVV.